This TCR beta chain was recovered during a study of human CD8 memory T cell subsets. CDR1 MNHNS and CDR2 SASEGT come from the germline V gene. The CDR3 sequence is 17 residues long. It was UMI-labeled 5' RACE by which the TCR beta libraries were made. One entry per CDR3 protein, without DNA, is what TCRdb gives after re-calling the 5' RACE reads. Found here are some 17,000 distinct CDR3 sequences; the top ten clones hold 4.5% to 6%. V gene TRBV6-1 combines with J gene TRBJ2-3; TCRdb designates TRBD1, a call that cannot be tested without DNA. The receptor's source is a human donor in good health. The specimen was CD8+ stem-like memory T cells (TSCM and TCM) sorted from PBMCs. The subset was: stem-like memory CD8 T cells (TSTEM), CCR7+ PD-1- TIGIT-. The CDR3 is CASSELGTGGDTDTQYF.